This is a list of T cell receptor beta chains from one sample in a study of T-cell memory formation after mild COVID-19. TCRdb itself ran the 5' RACE reads through MiXCR, one entry per CDR3 protein. The repertoire holds around 300,000 distinct CDR3 sequences, with roughly 8.2% as singletons. Sequencing used PBMCs or a T cell subset sorted from them (not recorded which). These receptors all come from a man between 18 and 29 years old who had mild COVID-19 (a few samples of this study predate the infection). Cell type and time point are not known. CDR3s include the opening cysteine and the closing phenylalanine or tryptophan. The order of the fields is D gene, J gene, clone size, V gene, CDR3 protein, CDR3 DNA. A D gene is named only where the DNA matches it firmly. Size values are once, few and many counts, or a class for expanded clones, and some rows have none.

d_call: NA; j_call: TRBJ1-1; clone_size: few; v_call: TRBV12-3/TRBV12-4; cdr3_aa: CASRDGQLNTEAFF; cdr3_nt: TGTGCCAGCAGGGACGGACAGTTGAACACTGAAGCTTTCTTT
d_call: NA; j_call: TRBJ1-2; clone_size: NA; v_call: TRBV7-9; cdr3_aa: CASTSARNYGYTF; cdr3_nt: TGTGCCAGCACCTCTGCCAGAAACTATGGCTACACCTTC
d_call: NA; j_call: TRBJ1-2; clone_size: NA; v_call: TRBV7-9; cdr3_aa: CASSLSGRFDYGYTF; cdr3_nt: TGTGCCAGCAGCTTATCCGGCAGGTTCGACTATGGCTACACCTTC
d_call: TRBD1; j_call: TRBJ2-7; clone_size: few; v_call: TRBV20-1; cdr3_aa: CSARDGDRPSYEQYF; cdr3_nt: TGCAGTGCTAGAGATGGGGACAGGCCCTCCTACGAGCAGTACTTC
d_call: NA; j_call: TRBJ2-7; clone_size: NA; v_call: TRBV5-1; cdr3_aa: CASSLAAGLGTPEQYF; cdr3_nt: TGCGCCAGCAGCTTGGCCGCAGGATTAGGGACCCCCGAGCAGTACTTC
d_call: TRBD2; j_call: TRBJ2-3; clone_size: few; v_call: TRBV18; cdr3_aa: CASSPTSGTDTQYF; cdr3_nt: TGTGCCAGCTCACCAACTAGCGGCACAGATACGCAGTATTTT
d_call: NA; j_call: TRBJ1-3; clone_size: few; v_call: TRBV5-1; cdr3_aa: CASSLAGTDTIYF; cdr3_nt: TGCGCCAGCAGCTTGGCAGGCACAGACACCATATATTTT
d_call: NA; j_call: TRBJ2-2; clone_size: many; v_call: TRBV6-4; cdr3_aa: CASSDSTTGELFF; cdr3_nt: TGTGCCAGCAGTGACTCGACTACCGGGGAGCTGTTTTTT
d_call: NA; j_call: TRBJ2-7; clone_size: NA; v_call: TRBV7-2; cdr3_aa: CASSPEPSGSYEQYF; cdr3_nt: TGTGCCAGCAGCCCTGAGCCCAGCGGCTCCTACGAGCAGTACTTC
d_call: NA; j_call: TRBJ2-1; clone_size: NA; v_call: TRBV6-5; cdr3_aa: CASSRVEGAGSYNEQFF; cdr3_nt: TGTGCCAGCAGTCGTGTGGAGGGGGCAGGATCCTACAATGAGCAGTTCTTC
d_call: NA; j_call: TRBJ1-4; clone_size: many; v_call: TRBV7-2; cdr3_aa: CASSLNGGGASEKLFF; cdr3_nt: TGTGCCAGCAGCCTAAACGGGGGGGGCGCGAGTGAAAAACTGTTTTTT
d_call: NA; j_call: TRBJ2-3; clone_size: few; v_call: TRBV28; cdr3_aa: CASRSWRYTDTQYF; cdr3_nt: TGTGCCAGCAGGTCCTGGAGGTACACAGATACGCAGTATTTT
d_call: TRBD1; j_call: TRBJ1-5; clone_size: NA; v_call: TRBV6-2/TRBV6-3; cdr3_aa: CASSLRTGGHQPQHF; cdr3_nt: TGTGCCAGCAGTTTGCGGACAGGGGGCCATCAGCCCCAGCATTTT
d_call: TRBD1; j_call: TRBJ1-5; clone_size: NA; v_call: TRBV2; cdr3_aa: CASSLRGLYSNQPQHF; cdr3_nt: TGTGCCAGTTCCCTCAGGGGGCTTTATAGCAATCAGCCCCAGCATTTT
d_call: NA; j_call: TRBJ1-4; clone_size: few; v_call: TRBV3-1; cdr3_aa: CASSLTGLEKLFF; cdr3_nt: TGTGCCAGCAGCCTGACGGGGTTGGAAAAACTGTTTTTT
d_call: NA; j_call: TRBJ2-6; clone_size: NA; v_call: TRBV6-5; cdr3_aa: CASRAAGANVLTF; cdr3_nt: TGTGCCAGCCGAGCGGCAGGGGCCAACGTCCTGACTTTC
d_call: NA; j_call: TRBJ2-5; clone_size: NA; v_call: TRBV4-1; cdr3_aa: CASSQDAGPSFILYF; cdr3_nt: TGCGCCAGCAGCCAGGATGCGGGACCGAGCTTTATTTTGTACTTC
d_call: TRBD2; j_call: TRBJ2-5; clone_size: few; v_call: TRBV6-2/TRBV6-3; cdr3_aa: CASSRSGGAETQYF; cdr3_nt: TGTGCCAGCAGTAGAAGCGGGGGGGCCGAGACCCAGTACTTC
d_call: TRBD1; j_call: TRBJ2-1; clone_size: many; v_call: TRBV6-1; cdr3_aa: CASRGMGTGDYNEQFF; cdr3_nt: TGTGCCAGCAGGGGTATGGGGACAGGGGACTACAATGAGCAGTTCTTC
d_call: NA; j_call: TRBJ2-3; clone_size: NA; v_call: TRBV29-1; cdr3_aa: CSVGSGDTQYF; cdr3_nt: TGCAGCGTTGGTAGTGGAGATACGCAGTATTTT
d_call: TRBD2; j_call: TRBJ2-1; clone_size: NA; v_call: TRBV19; cdr3_aa: CASSITRGEYNEQFF; cdr3_nt: TGTGCCAGTAGTATCACTCGGGGGGAATACAATGAGCAGTTCTTC
d_call: NA; j_call: TRBJ1-1; clone_size: few; v_call: TRBV12-3/TRBV12-4; cdr3_aa: CASSADRWNTEAFF; cdr3_nt: TGTGCCAGCAGCGCCGATAGGTGGAACACTGAAGCTTTCTTT
d_call: NA; j_call: TRBJ2-3; clone_size: NA; v_call: TRBV4-1; cdr3_aa: CASTTGADTQYF; cdr3_nt: TGCGCCAGCACCACAGGCGCAGATACGCAGTATTTT
d_call: NA; j_call: TRBJ2-7; clone_size: few; v_call: TRBV9; cdr3_aa: CASSPLGADPYEQYF; cdr3_nt: TGTGCCAGCAGCCCCTTGGGGGCCGACCCCTACGAGCAGTACTTC
d_call: NA; j_call: TRBJ2-7; clone_size: many; v_call: TRBV12-3/TRBV12-4; cdr3_aa: CASSFRAGEPYEQYF; cdr3_nt: TGTGCCAGCAGTTTTAGGGCAGGGGAACCCTACGAGCAGTACTTC
d_call: NA; j_call: TRBJ1-1; clone_size: many; v_call: TRBV5-1; cdr3_aa: CASSTPGGLWTEAFF; cdr3_nt: TGCGCCAGCAGCACCCCGGGCGGGCTTTGGACTGAAGCTTTCTTT
d_call: NA; j_call: TRBJ1-5; clone_size: NA; v_call: TRBV28; cdr3_aa: CASSLAQGDQPQHF; cdr3_nt: TGTGCCAGCAGTTTGGCACAGGGAGATCAGCCCCAGCATTTT
d_call: NA; j_call: TRBJ2-7; clone_size: many; v_call: TRBV7-8; cdr3_aa: CASTQRQGASYEQYF; cdr3_nt: TGTGCCAGCACCCAACGGCAGGGAGCCTCCTACGAGCAGTACTTC
d_call: TRBD1; j_call: TRBJ1-1; clone_size: few; v_call: TRBV12-3/TRBV12-4; cdr3_aa: CASSTTTGRAEAFF; cdr3_nt: TGTGCCAGCAGTACCACGACAGGGAGGGCTGAAGCTTTCTTT
d_call: NA; j_call: TRBJ1-5; clone_size: NA; v_call: TRBV27; cdr3_aa: CAEGSTSNQPQHF; cdr3_nt: TGTGCTGAAGGGAGTACTAGCAATCAGCCCCAGCATTTT
d_call: NA; j_call: TRBJ2-3; clone_size: many; v_call: TRBV4-3; cdr3_aa: CASSQDWVGGPTDTQYF; cdr3_nt: TGCGCCAGCAGCCAAGATTGGGTGGGGGGGCCAACAGATACGCAGTATTTT
d_call: NA; j_call: TRBJ1-1; clone_size: few; v_call: TRBV7-2; cdr3_aa: CASSLVIQSNTEAFF; cdr3_nt: TGTGCCAGCAGCTTAGTAATTCAGTCCAACACTGAAGCTTTCTTT
d_call: TRBD1; j_call: TRBJ1-4; clone_size: NA; v_call: TRBV7-6; cdr3_aa: CASSTGDSGEKLFF; cdr3_nt: TGTGCCAGCAGCACAGGGGACAGTGGTGAAAAACTGTTTTTT
d_call: TRBD2; j_call: TRBJ2-2; clone_size: few; v_call: TRBV7-6; cdr3_aa: CASSSSAGGLSTGELFF; cdr3_nt: TGTGCCAGCAGCTCATCAGCGGGGGGGTTGAGCACCGGGGAGCTGTTTTTT
d_call: TRBD1; j_call: TRBJ2-3; clone_size: NA; v_call: TRBV20-1; cdr3_aa: CSAREGRQGADTQYF; cdr3_nt: TGCAGTGCTAGAGAAGGGCGACAGGGCGCAGATACGCAGTATTTT
d_call: TRBD1; j_call: TRBJ2-2; clone_size: NA; v_call: TRBV7-6; cdr3_aa: CASSLGPGQGLFF; cdr3_nt: TGTGCCAGCAGCTTAGGACCGGGACAGGGGCTGTTTTTT
d_call: NA; j_call: TRBJ2-3; clone_size: many; v_call: TRBV20-1; cdr3_aa: CSASPGTRSTDTQYF; cdr3_nt: TGCAGTGCTAGTCCCGGGACCCGCAGCACAGATACGCAGTATTTT
d_call: NA; j_call: TRBJ1-1; clone_size: many; v_call: TRBV6-2/TRBV6-3; cdr3_aa: CASWENTEAFF; cdr3_nt: TGTGCCAGCTGGGAGAACACTGAAGCTTTCTTT
d_call: NA; j_call: TRBJ2-2; clone_size: few; v_call: TRBV7-8; cdr3_aa: CASSLFPGANTGELFF; cdr3_nt: TGTGCCAGCAGCTTATTTCCGGGGGCGAACACCGGGGAGCTGTTTTTT
d_call: NA; j_call: TRBJ2-1; clone_size: NA; v_call: TRBV5-4; cdr3_aa: CASSYGGINEQFF; cdr3_nt: TGTGCCAGCAGCTACGGAGGGATCAATGAGCAGTTCTTC
d_call: NA; j_call: TRBJ2-1; clone_size: NA; v_call: TRBV5-1; cdr3_aa: CASSLVLETIEQFF; cdr3_nt: TGCGCCAGCAGCTTGGTGTTAGAAACGATTGAGCAGTTCTTC
d_call: TRBD1; j_call: TRBJ1-2; clone_size: few; v_call: TRBV11-2; cdr3_aa: CASSRGTVEGYTF; cdr3_nt: TGTGCCAGCAGCCGCGGGACAGTGGAAGGCTACACCTTC
d_call: NA; j_call: TRBJ2-4; clone_size: NA; v_call: TRBV12-3/TRBV12-4; cdr3_aa: CASSFPGSNIQYF; cdr3_nt: TGTGCCAGCAGTTTCCCAGGTTCCAACATTCAGTACTTC
d_call: TRBD1; j_call: TRBJ1-5; clone_size: many; v_call: TRBV19; cdr3_aa: CASSGTGARSQPQHF; cdr3_nt: TGTGCCAGTAGTGGGACAGGGGCGCGTAGTCAGCCCCAGCATTTT
d_call: NA; j_call: TRBJ1-4; clone_size: few; v_call: TRBV3-1; cdr3_aa: CASSQRDRNEKLFF; cdr3_nt: TGTGCCAGCAGCCAACGGGATCGGAATGAAAAACTGTTTTTT